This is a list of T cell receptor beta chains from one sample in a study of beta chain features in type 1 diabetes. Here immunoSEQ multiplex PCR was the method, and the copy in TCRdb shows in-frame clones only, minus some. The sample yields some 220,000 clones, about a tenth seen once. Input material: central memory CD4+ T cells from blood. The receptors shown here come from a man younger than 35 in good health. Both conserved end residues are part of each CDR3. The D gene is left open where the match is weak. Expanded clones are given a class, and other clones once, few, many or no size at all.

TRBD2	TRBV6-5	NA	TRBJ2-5	TGTGCCAGCAGTTTACAAGCGGGAGAAGAGACCCAGTACTTC	CASSLQAGEETQYF
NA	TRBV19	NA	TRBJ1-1	TGTGCCAGTAGTACCACGACCGGGGGGGCTGAAGCTTTCTTT	CASSTTTGGAEAFF
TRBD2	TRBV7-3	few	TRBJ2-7	TGTGCCAGCAGCCTAGCGGGAGCAGGTGGCGAGCAGTACTTC	CASSLAGAGGEQYF
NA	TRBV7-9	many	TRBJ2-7	TGTGCCAGCAGCTTAATGGCCAGGGGCGAGCAGTACTTC	CASSLMARGEQYF
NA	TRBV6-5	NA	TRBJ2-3	TGTGCTGAGGACCCTCTGGGTACAGATACGCAGTATTTT	CAEDPLGTDTQYF
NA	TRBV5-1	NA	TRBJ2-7	TGTGCCAGCAGAAGTCTGGGCGGAGGACCCTACGAGCAGTACTTC	CASRSLGGGPYEQYF
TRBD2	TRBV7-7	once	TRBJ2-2	TGTGCTAGCAGCTTAGGACTAGCGGGAGCCTCGAACACCGGGGAGCTGTTTTTT	CASSLGLAGASNTGELFF
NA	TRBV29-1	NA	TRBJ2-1	TGCAGCGTTCAAGCTGCTGCGCCGAGCTCCTACAATGAGCAGTTCTTC	CSVQAAAPSSYNEQFF
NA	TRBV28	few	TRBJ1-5	TGTGCCAGCTCCGATCCGGGACGGCTAAATCAGCCCCAGCATTTT	CASSDPGRLNQPQHF
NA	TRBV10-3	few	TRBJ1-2	TGTGCCAGCATCGACGGCTATGGCTACACCTTC	CASIDGYGYTF
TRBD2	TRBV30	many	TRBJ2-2	TGTGCCGGGGATAGCGGGACGAACACCGGGGAGCTGTTTTTT	CAGDSGTNTGELFF
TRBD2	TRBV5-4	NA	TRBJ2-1	TGTGCCAGCAGCTTGAGTACTAGCGGGTACAATGAGCAGTTCTTC	CASSLSTSGYNEQFF
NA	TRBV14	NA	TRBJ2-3	TGTGCCAGCAGCCGGGGGACAGATACGCAGTATTTT	CASSRGTDTQYF
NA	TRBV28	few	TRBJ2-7	TGTGCCAGTAGTTCGGGTGACCGCTACGAGCAGTACTTC	CASSSGDRYEQYF
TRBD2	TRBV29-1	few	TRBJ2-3	TGCAGCGTTGGCGGGACACTAGCGGGGGGAGATACGCAGTATTTT	CSVGGTLAGGDTQYF
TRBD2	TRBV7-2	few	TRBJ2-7	TGTGCCAGCAGCCTACCGACTAGCGTTGGATGGAAATACGAGCAGTACTTC	CASSLPTSVGWKYEQYF
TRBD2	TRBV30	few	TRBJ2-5	TGTGCCTGGAGTAGCGGGATGGGGGAGACCCAGTACTTC	CAWSSGMGETQYF
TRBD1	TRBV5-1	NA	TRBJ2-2	TGCGCCAGCACCCCTTTACAGGGGGGATCCGGGGAGCTGTTTTTT	CASTPLQGGSGELFF
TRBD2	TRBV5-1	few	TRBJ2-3	TGCGCCAGCAGAGCTAGCGGCAGCACAGATACGCAGTATTTT	CASRASGSTDTQYF
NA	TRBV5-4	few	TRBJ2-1	TGTGCCAGCAGCTTAACGGGGAACCTCTACAATGAGCAGTTCTTC	CASSLTGNLYNEQFF
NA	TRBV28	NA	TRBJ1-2	TGTGCCAGCAGTCCCGGGTACTATGGCTACACCTTC	CASSPGYYGYTF
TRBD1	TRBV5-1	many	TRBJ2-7	TGCGCCAGCAGCTTGGAGGGCAGGGGGCCGGACGAGCAGTACTTC	CASSLEGRGPDEQYF
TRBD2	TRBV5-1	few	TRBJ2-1	TGCGCCAGCAGCTTGACTAGCGGGAGTGGCAATGAGCAGTTCTTC	CASSLTSGSGNEQFF
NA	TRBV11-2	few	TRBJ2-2	TGTGCCAGCAGCTTAGGACCAGGGAGCACCGGGGAGCTGTTTTTT	CASSLGPGSTGELFF
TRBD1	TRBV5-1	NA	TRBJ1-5	TGCGCCAGCAGCCCAGATCCCTCAGGACAGGGTGGTCAGCCCCAGCATTTT	CASSPDPSGQGGQPQHF
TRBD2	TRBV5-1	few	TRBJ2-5	TGCGCCAGCAGCTTGGCGGCGGGAGTATCGGAGACCCAGTACTTC	CASSLAAGVSETQYF
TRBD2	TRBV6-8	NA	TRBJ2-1	TGTGCCAGCACTCCAAGGGAGGCGGGAGCGCCCTACAATGAGCAGTTCTTC	CASTPREAGAPYNEQFF
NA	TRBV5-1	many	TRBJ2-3	TGCGCCAGCAGACCCAGGGGCACAGATACGCAGTATTTT	CASRPRGTDTQYF
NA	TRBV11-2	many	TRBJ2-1	TGTGCCAGCAGCCGGATATACGGCCCCTACAATGAGCAGTTCTTC	CASSRIYGPYNEQFF
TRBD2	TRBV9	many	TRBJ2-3	TGTGCCAGCAGCGTAGTTGTGTCTAGCGGGAGGAACACAGATACGCAGTATTTT	CASSVVVSSGRNTDTQYF
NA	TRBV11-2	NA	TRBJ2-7	TGTGCCAGCAGCCCCTACGGGGATTTTGACTACGAGCAGTACTTC	CASSPYGDFDYEQYF
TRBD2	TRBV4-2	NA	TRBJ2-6	TGTGCCAGCAGCCAAGACCTCGGGAGGGGCCTCACCTCTGGGGCCAACGTCCTGACTTTC	CASSQDLGRGLTSGANVLTF
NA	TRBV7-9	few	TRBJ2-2	TGTGCCAGCAGCTTAGTGCGGCAGAACACCGGGGAGCTGTTTTTT	CASSLVRQNTGELFF
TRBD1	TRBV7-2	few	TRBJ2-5	TGTGCCAGCAGTCGCGACAGGGTCAGCGAGACCCAGTACTTC	CASSRDRVSETQYF
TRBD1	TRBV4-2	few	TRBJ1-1	TGTGCCAGCAGCCGGGATACAGGGGGGAACACTGAAGCTTTCTTT	CASSRDTGGNTEAFF
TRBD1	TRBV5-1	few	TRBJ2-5	TGCGCCAGCAGCTTGCAGGGGGCCCAGTTTGGGACCCAGTACTTC	CASSLQGAQFGTQYF
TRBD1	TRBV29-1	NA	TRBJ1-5	TGCAGCGTTGTCTGGGGACAGGGGCCTTATAGCAATCAGCCCCAGCATTTT	CSVVWGQGPYSNQPQHF
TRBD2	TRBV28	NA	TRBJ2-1	TGTGCCAGCAGTCCAGGACTAGCGTTCCTCAATGAGCAGTTCTTC	CASSPGLAFLNEQFF
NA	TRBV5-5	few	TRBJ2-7	TGTGCCAGCAGCCGGGACACTGGATGGAGGTACGAGCAGTACTTC	CASSRDTGWRYEQYF
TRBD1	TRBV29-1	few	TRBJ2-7	TGCAGCGTAGATGGACAGGGAGGCCACGAGCAGTACTTC	CSVDGQGGHEQYF
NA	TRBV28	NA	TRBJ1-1	TGTGCCAGCAGTTTGAATAGTAACACTGAAGCTTTCTTT	CASSLNSNTEAFF
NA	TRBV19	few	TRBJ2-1	TGTGCCAGTAGTATATGGTCGAGCTCCTACAATGAGCAGTTCTTC	CASSIWSSSYNEQFF
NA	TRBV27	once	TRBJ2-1	TGTGCCGCCAGGAGGGATTCCTACAATGAGCAGTTCTTC	CAARRDSYNEQFF
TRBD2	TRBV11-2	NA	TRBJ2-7	TGTGCCAGCAGCTTAGGGGTAGCGGGAGGGACGAGCTACGAGCAGTACTTC	CASSLGVAGGTSYEQYF
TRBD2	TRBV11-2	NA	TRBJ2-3	TGTGCCAGCAGCGAACTAGCGGGATTCACAGATACGCAGTATTTT	CASSELAGFTDTQYF
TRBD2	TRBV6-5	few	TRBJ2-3	TGTGCCAGCAGGTCCGGGACTACCTACACAGATACGCAGTATTTT	CASRSGTTYTDTQYF
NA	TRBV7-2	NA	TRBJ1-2	TGTGCCAGCAGCTTATTGAAGGGGGGCTATGGCTACACCTTC	CASSLLKGGYGYTF
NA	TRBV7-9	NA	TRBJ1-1	TGTGCCAGCAGCTCCACGGAAAACACTGAAGCTTTCTTT	CASSSTENTEAFF